This TCR beta chain was identified during a study of T cell responses to AZD1222 COVID-19 vaccine. Concerning this clone: Its antigen is undetermined.

The study, taken as a whole, reports: Females made up more of the donors, who were largely white British, and clonal diversity may have come out too low.

Method: immunoSEQ multiplex PCR; TCRdb's copy keeps in-frame clones and lacks some. The sample holds about 150,000 clones, about 92% seen once. Per the germline V gene, CDR1 is SNHLY and CDR2 is FYNNEI. With 6 bases clipped from V and 1 base from J, the junction kept 8 bases outside the gene matches. The CDR3 loop spans 15 amino acids. This specimen was peripheral blood, taken 28 days after the second AZD1222 dose. The chain uses TRBV2 and TRBJ2-7, with 8 bases that match TRBD1. This receptor was taken from an adult who received the AZD1222 COVID-19 vaccine. CDR3 loop: CASRGQDWSSYEQYF. For the CDR3, the DNA is TGTGCCAGCAGGGGACAGGACTGGAGTTCCTACGAGCAGTACTTC.